This T cell receptor (beta chain) originates from a study of response to subunit inactivated influenza vaccine (dated by TCRdb to 2017 to 2018). Broadly, across the study: To follow how T cells responded to a trivalent subunit inactivated influenza vaccine, the researchers relied on deep quantitative profiling of the T cell receptor repertoire.

Library creation used RT-PCR. TCRdb records Illumina HiSeq 2500 as the sequencer. TCRdb's own reprocessing of the public reads used fastp at Q25 and MiXCR and kept productive beta chains. Every distinct CDR3 protein forms one entry, paired with its most common genes and DNA. Here the sample has hundreds of thousands of distinct CDR3 sequences; less than 15% occur a single time. The top ten clones comprise 7.5% to 9% of the sample. Study-wide findings and limitations: It was suggested by the authors that each seasonal influenza vaccination may recruit only a limited number of new T cells.

Spanning cysteine to phenylalanine, the CDR3 consists of 15 amino acids. Only the CDR3 part of the read is kept: 45 bases, read in frame from the first base. V is pruned by 0 bases and J by 4 bases, leaving 3 bases of the junction without a gene match. CDR1 and CDR2, looked up from the germline V gene (reference sequence), are SGHKS and YYEKEE. As concerns this clonotype: What this receptor recognizes is not known. The record has no base qualities; no much larger clone is one base away.

The clonotype originates from a man aged 45-65 years who received an inactivated influenza vaccine. Donor details come from another sample of the same person, matched by shared clones. Here the chain combines TRBV5-5 and TRBJ2-2, with TRBD2 identical over 7 junction bases. This material consisted of PBMCs from blood, taken 14 days before vaccination. The CDR3 is CASSLDGRSTGELFF. The bases read TGTGCCAGCAGCTTGGACGGGAGGAGCACCGGGGAGCTGTTTTTT.